The 14 T cell receptor beta chains listed next were all sequenced from one sample in a study of cytomegalovirus exposure and HLA in healthy donors (dated by TCRdb to about 2017). Receptors were amplified or captured by the immunoSEQ multiplex PCR assay. For the multiplex PCR, a mixture combining 60 forward primers for TCR Vbeta segments and 13 reverse primers for TCR Jbeta segments was used. Not all clones reach the TCRdb copy of this immuneACCESS table, which keeps in-frame sequences only. Checked studies attribute under half of the gap to unresolved V genes and leave the rest unexplained. Within this sample are 120,000 or so clones, with over 60% of them counted one time only. The leading ten clones occupy 1.5% of the sample. Sequences were obtained from PBMCs. The receptors shown here come from a man in his late teens or twenties in good health and CMV-seronegative.

The V gene is TRBV2, the J gene TRBJ2-7; 8 bases are a match to TRBD1. The CDR3 is 14 amino acids. Looked up from germline, CDR1 is SNHLY and CDR2 is FYNNEI. V lost 7 bases and J lost 8; bases outside the gene matches: 13. CDR3 in amino acids: CASKKLGQDRQQYF. As DNA, the CDR3 is TGTGCCAGCAAAAAACTGGGACAGGACCGCCAGCAGTACTTC.

In its sample, this clone was seen a few times. The genes are TRBV30 and TRBJ1-5; D uncertain. CDR1 is GTSNPN and CDR2 is SVGIG in the germline V gene (reference sequence). Trimming took off 3 bases at V and 6 bases at J, with 12 bases between the two ends. The CDR3 contains 13 residues. CDR3 in DNA: TGTGCCTGGAGCCCCTGGGCGGGTCAGCCCCAGCATTTT. Translating gives CAWSPWAGQPQHF.

The V call is TRBV7-9, the J call TRBJ2-7, with no clear D. V lost 5 bases, J lost 2 bases, and 10 bases lay in between. Germline CDR1 SEHNR, CDR2 FQNEAQ (reference sequence). This CDR3 has 13 amino acids. CDR3 loop: CASSTTLTYEQYF. CDR3 DNA: TGTGCCAGCAGCACTACACTTACCTACGAGCAGTACTTC.

The chain joins TRBV5-1 to TRBJ2-3; TRBD2 aligns across 9 bases. V gave up 5 bases and J gave up 1 base; unmatched junction bases: 8. This CDR3 has 16 residues. Germline V gives CDR1 SGHRS, CDR2 YFSETQ. The CDR3 region is CASRMSSSGGTDTQYF. DNA of the CDR3: TGCGCCAGCAGGATGAGCTCTAGCGGGGGCACAGATACGCAGTATTTT.

CDR3 in amino acids: CASSKGPGGPGEGQYF. In nucleotides, the CDR3 is TGTGCCAGCAGCAAAGGACCGGGGGGCCCCGGGGAGGGGCAGTACTTC. V is TRBV5-4 and J is TRBJ2-7, with TRBD2 as a possible D gene (7 bases). This CDR3 comprises 16 residues. Germline V gene data show CDR1 as SGHNT and CDR2 as YYREEE (reference sequence). V lost 4 bases and J lost 9, with 26 bases in between.

The chain has TRBV5-1 and TRBJ2-3; 11 bases are a match to TRBD1. The CDR3 covers 16 residues. With 4 bases clipped from V and 0 bases from J, the junction kept 4 bases outside the gene matches. Germline CDR1 reads SGHRS; CDR2 reads YFSETQ. The CDR3 sequence: CASSRTGGPSTDTQYF. CDR3 nucleotide sequence: TGCGCCAGCAGCAGGACAGGGGGCCCTAGCACAGATACGCAGTATTTT.

This chain uses TRBV27 with TRBJ2-7; the match to TRBD1 covers 9 bases. The CDR3 contains 15 residues. Germline values: CDR1 MNHEY, CDR2 SMNVEV (reference sequence). Trimming took 2 bases from V and 4 from J; bases not matched to a gene: 6. This CDR3 reads CASSLGTGKQYEQYF. The CDR3 DNA reads as TGTGCCAGCAGTTTAGGGACAGGGAAACAGTACGAGCAGTACTTC.

The chain links TRBV6-6 to TRBJ1-1; D is ambiguous. V dropped 2 bases and J dropped 1 base, with 8 bases sitting between them. CDR1 is MNHNY and CDR2 is SVGAGI in the germline V gene (reference sequence). The CDR3 contains 14 residues. The CDR3 loop is CASSYPGRNTEAFF. The CDR3 DNA reads TGTGCCAGCAGTTACCCCGGGAGGAACACTGAAGCTTTCTTT.

The rearrangement uses TRBV19 and TRBJ2-6; D is ambiguous. Trimming stripped 2 bases from V and 1 base from J, with 6 bases between. Germline CDR1 is LNHDA and CDR2 is SQIVND (reference sequence). The CDR3 totals 15 residues. In DNA form, the CDR3 reads TGTGCCAGTAGTATATCGACTTCTGGGGCCAACGTCCTGACTTTC. Translating it yields CASSISTSGANVLTF.

The chain employs TRBV28 and TRBJ2-3, with 12 bases that match TRBD2. The CDR3 loop spans 18 amino acids. After removal of 3 bases from V and 2 bases from J, the junction contained 9 bases not matched to a gene. Germline assignment: CDR1 MDHEN and CDR2 SYDVKM. The CDR3 loop reads CASSFSSTSGGYTDTQYF. CDR3 sequence (DNA): TGTGCCAGCAGTTTTTCGTCGACTAGCGGGGGATACACAGATACGCAGTATTTT. The full variable domain, with the rest looked up from reference TRBV28 and TRBJ2-3, is DVKVTQSSRYLVKRTGEKVFLECVQDMDHENMFWYRQDPGLGLRLIYFSYDVKMKEKGDIPEGYSVSREKKERFSLILESASTNQTSMYLCASSFSSTSGGYTDTQYFGPGTRLTVL.

This clone was seen a few times. V and J are TRBV7-2 and TRBJ1-5; D may be TRBD1 (6 bases). The V gene's germline CDR1 is SGHTA and CDR2 FQGNSA. The V end lost 5 bases, the J end lost 2 bases, and 10 bases lay between the germline ends. The CDR3 extends over 14 amino acids. In nucleotides, the CDR3 is TGTGCCAGCAGCACCCGACAGGGCAATCAGCCCCAGCATTTT. Protein sequence: CASSTRQGNQPQHF. The full variable domain, in which reference TRBV7-2 and TRBJ1-5 provide the parts outside the CDR3, is GAGVSQSPSNKVTEKGKDVELRCDPISGHTALYWYRQSLGQGLEFLIYFQGNSAPDKSGLPSDRFSAERTGGSVSTLTIQRTQQEDSAVYLCASSTRQGNQPQHFGDGTRLSIL.

J is TRBJ2-1 and V is TRBV7-3; possibly TRBD1 for D (6 bases). Deletions cut 2 bases from V and 14 bases from J, with 13 bases between. The germline V gene has CDR1 SGHTA and CDR2 FQGTGA. The CDR3 runs to 12 residues. CDR3 amino acids: CASSLATGQKFF. The DNA for the CDR3 is TGTGCCAGCAGCTTAGCGACAGGACAAAAGTTCTTC.

This chain joins TRBV28 and TRBJ2-3, with D possibly TRBD2 on 5 matching bases. The CDR3 has 16 residues. Trimming took 7 bases from V and 1 from J, leaving 18 bases between them. Germline V CDR1 and CDR2: MDHEN, SYDVKM. In DNA, the CDR3 is TGTGCCAGCAACTCACAATCGGGGTTCGGCACAGATACGCAGTATTTT. This sequence encodes CASNSQSGFGTDTQYF.

V is TRBV5-1 and J is TRBJ1-1; D not resolved. The germline V gene has CDR1 SGHRS and CDR2 YFSETQ. V lost 0 bases to trimming and J lost 5 bases, with 5 bases between them. The CDR3 spans 12 residues. DNA of the CDR3: TGCGCCAGCAGCTTGGTGTCTACTGAAGCTTTCTTT. Translated: CASSLVSTEAFF.